This TCR beta chain was profiled in a study of identical twins (dated by TCRdb to 2016 to 2017). Regarding the research as a whole: TCR alpha and beta repertoires from monozygotic twins, unrelated adults of various ages and cord blood were deep-sequenced to test whether fetal clonotypes persist. Replicate twin experiments were performed at different times using different library preparation protocols to rule out contamination.

The research as a whole found: Conclusions relied on cross-sectional statistical analysis, since the same donors could not be followed over many years. Zero-insertion analyses could be partly confounded by invariant T cells such as MAIT and iNKT, though diverse VJ usage argued against such confounding for most clonotypes. A weaker excess of twin sharing was found in beta out-of-frame sequences because the signal-to-noise ratio was lowered by fewer shared sequences. Compared with coincidental sharing between unrelated individuals, out-of-frame TCR alpha sequences shared between twins had an excess of sequences with low generation probability. In monozygotic twins, recombination models systematically underestimated out-of-frame TCR alpha sharing, but the models matched the sharing seen between unrelated individuals. Abundant cord blood beta clonotypes carried fewer insertions; young adult naive repertoires showed a weaker similar trend, while memory repertoires showed none.

Reading from cysteine to phenylalanine, the CDR3 counts 12 amino acids. CDR3 DNA only is kept here, 36 bases in frame from base 1. V loses 0 bases, J loses 8 bases, and the germline ends lie 5 bases apart. CDR1 and CDR2 are read off the germline V gene as SGHRS and YFSETQ. Every donor was a healthy Caucasian. Three pairs of female monozygotic twins, all aged about 18 to 30 years, were included in the twin cohort. CD4+ and CD8+ T cell populations were isolated with positive isolation kits from Invitrogen. Library creation used 5' RACE. Instrument used: Illumina HiSeq 2000. A universal primer binding site was introduced by template switching, and a unique molecular identifier was present in the final cDNA, enabling accurate counting of TCR cDNA molecules. First-strand cDNA for TCR alpha and beta chains was synthesized from specific primers in the conserved constant-segment region. Each cDNA library was double barcoded, with a SMART-Mk sample barcode plus Illumina barcodes, to control for contamination. TruSeq adapter sequences, together with Illumina sample barcodes, were added in two successive PCR steps. TCR alpha and beta cDNA libraries were sequenced on the Illumina HiSeq platform with custom primers. In the paper's pipeline: MiGEC was used to process raw reads and extract unique molecular identifiers, and MiXCR was used to find CDR3 positions. For each individual, recombination models were inferred using an EM algorithm with the repgenHMM and IGoR tools. Shared clonotype analysis was performed with the tcR package in R, normalizing sharing by the product of cloneset sizes. To study raw recombination free of thymic and clonal selection effects, out-of-frame nonproductive sequences were analyzed. In-frame beta chains were kept once TCRdb had trimmed the public reads at Q25 with fastp and called clones with MiXCR. Duplicate CDR3 protein sequences are folded into a single record with the most common DNA and genes. It is TCRdb's table, rather than the study itself, that gives the V and J calls and clone size. This sample gives 400,000 to 550,000 distinct CDR3 sequences in total; approximately 24% of them show up just once. The ten largest make up approximately 2.9% of the sample.

A word on this clonotype: It has no known antigen specificity. No quality values exist for individual bases; no much larger clone is one base distant.

These data are also associated with another study on T cells expressing NK-cell markers. Per the second study: TCR beta-chain repertoires were profiled in sorted CD3+CD56+NKG2C+, CD3+CD56+NKG2C- and CD3+CD56-NKG2C+ T-cell subsets from eight donors. Of the eight sequenced donors, seven were found to be HCMV-seropositive and one was found to be HCMV-seronegative. In several experiments an anti-gammadeltaTCR antibody was added to restrict sorting to alphabetaTCR-expressing T cells. In six or seven donors, the dominant CD3+CD56+NKG2C+ clonotypes ranked among the top 10 CD8+ clonotypes, making up about 1.0-7.5% of CD8+ T cells. Those dominant clonotypes were again the most abundant among CD3+CD56-NKG2C+ cells in a few donors, at about 25-65%. Whether the expanded NKG2C-expressing T cell clones were specific for HCMV antigens remained unclear. All eight donors whose samples were sequenced were randomly selected healthy volunteers, three of them men and five women. HCMV-specific IgG was detected in serum with a commercial ELISA kit to determine HCMV serostatus. Reads were demultiplexed and grouped by UMI with MIGEC, and clonotypes were assembled and quantified with MiTCR. To exclude erroneous sequences, any TCR cDNA sequence not supported by at least two reads was discarded. Downstream repertoire analysis used the tcR package, and clonotypes were matched across fractions by CDR3 nucleotide sequence plus V segment. VDJmatch was used to annotate antigen specificity against VDJdb, with one amino acid substitution in CDR3 allowed.

Sequenced: CD4+ T cells sorted from blood. This TCR was sampled from a woman between 18 and 29 years old in good health. The rearranged chain carries TRBV5-1 and TRBJ2-2; the D gene is not confidently resolved. Here the CDR3 is given as CASSLGEGELFF. The nucleotide sequence is given as TGCGCCAGCAGCTTGGGAGAAGGGGAGCTGTTTTTT.